The 31 T cell receptor beta chains given below trace back to one sample, sequenced in a study of T cell responses to AZD1222 COVID-19 vaccine (dated by TCRdb to about 2021). In light of the paper, this sample's time point label describes: about 28 days (+/-7) after the second vaccine dose. Library creation used the immunoSEQ multiplex PCR assay. TCRdb carries this immuneACCESS record with in-frame sequences only. Its versions omit some clonotypes, under half of them owing to an unresolved V gene in the studies checked, with the rest unexplained. This sample has about 180,000 clones in its table, and roughly 92% of those were observed once. The ten largest clones take up roughly 1.7% of the sample. The sample in question was peripheral blood, obtained 28 days after the second AZD1222 dose. The receptors here all came from an adult who received the AZD1222 COVID-19 vaccine.

This chain uses TRBV7-9 with TRBJ1-6, with 7 positions matching TRBD1. Germline V gene lookup returns CDR1 SEHNR and CDR2 FQNEAQ (reference sequence). The CDR3 has 15 residues. V was clipped by 1 base and J by 10 bases; unmatched bases: 7. CDR3 sequence (DNA): TGTGCCAGCAGCTTAGTGACAGGGAAGAGGTCACCCCTCCACTTT. Its protein product is CASSLVTGKRSPLHF.

This chain links TRBV9 with TRBJ1-6; perhaps TRBD1 as D (5 bases). The CDR3 length is 14 residues. CDR1 and CDR2 (germline): SGDLS, YYNGEE. Trimming took 4 bases from V and 9 from J, leaving 14 bases between them. CDR3 coding DNA: TGTGCCAGCAGCCCCCAAGGGGTTGGTTCACCCCTCCACTTT. Amino acid sequence: CASSPQGVGSPLHF.

This chain uses TRBV7-9 with TRBJ2-1; D is undetermined. Germline V lookup: CDR1 SEHNR, CDR2 FQNEAQ (reference sequence). This CDR3 is 13 amino acids long. V lost 0 bases to trimming and J lost 8 bases, with 8 bases between them. The CDR3 DNA reads as TGTGCCAGCAGCTTAGCGTATAGTCATGAGCAGTTCTTC. This codes for CASSLAYSHEQFF.

The CDR3 coding sequence is TGTGCCAGCAAAGCGGGGGTTAGCACAGATACGCAGTATTTT. Its protein is CASKAGVSTDTQYF. The J gene is TRBJ2-3, the V gene TRBV7-3, with TRBD2 matching 8 bases. Germline trimming cut 7 bases from V and 0 bases from J; bases unmatched to any gene: 3. Germline loops: CDR1 SGHTA, CDR2 FQGTGA. CDR3 length: 14 residues.

The rearrangement links TRBV10-3 to TRBJ1-6; D might be TRBD1 (5 bases). The CDR3 length is 15 residues. V gave up 10 bases and J gave up 7 bases, with 20 bases separating them. The germline CDR1 and CDR2 sequences are ENHRY and SYGVKD. CDR3 bases: TGTGCCACCCAACTCGGACAAGGTGAAAATTCACCCCTCCACTTT. It yields the protein CATQLGQGENSPLHF.

The CDR3 bases are TGTGCCAGCAGTGAATGGGGCCGAGATACGCAGTATTTT. It translates to CASSEWGRDTQYF. The rearrangement joins TRBV25-1 to TRBJ2-3; weak D call: TRBD1 (5 bases). Germline CDR1 reads MGHDK; CDR2 reads SYGVNS. Trimming cost V 1 base and J 5 bases, with 7 bases left between them. The CDR3 runs to 13 residues.

The chain employs TRBV7-2 and TRBJ1-1; weak D call: TRBD1 (5 bases). V was cut by 1 base and J by 4 bases, with 16 bases left in between. The CDR3 runs 16 residues. Germline CDR1 and CDR2: SGHTA and FQGNSA. The CDR3 DNA follows: TGTGCCAGCAGCTTAGGGGGAGGGCGTGGGGGCACTGAAGCTTTCTTT. Amino acids: CASSLGGGRGGTEAFF.

The chain is built from TRBV29-1 and TRBJ1-1; the match to TRBD1 covers 9 bases. Germline CDR1 and CDR2: SQVTM and ANQGSEA. CDR3 length: 17 amino acids. Germline trimming cut 6 bases from V and 0 bases from J; bases unmatched to any gene: 14. CDR3 sequence (DNA): TGCAGCGTGGGACAGGGCTGGGGAGTGGGAATGAACACTGAAGCTTTCTTT. Encoded protein: CSVGQGWGVGMNTEAFF. Full variable domain (missing parts from reference TRBV29-1 and TRBJ1-1): SAVISQKPSRDICQRGTSLTIQCQVDSQVTMMFWYRQQPGQSLTLIATANQGSEATYESGFVIDKFPISRPNLTFSTLTVSNMSPEDSSIYLCSVGQGWGVGMNTEAFFGQGTRLTVV.

This clone occurred once. The chain links TRBV11-2 to TRBJ1-3; D gene uncertain. The germline gives CDR1 SGHAT, CDR2 FQNNGV. The CDR3 is 14 amino acids. The V end lost 5 bases, the J end lost 0 bases, and 8 bases lay between the germline ends. The CDR3 nucleotides read TGTGCCAGCAGCCCCGGCCTCTCTGGAAACACCATATATTTT. Its protein product is CASSPGLSGNTIYF.

V usage is TRBV7-6 and J usage is TRBJ2-3; D perhaps matches TRBD2 (6 bases). Trimming pared 4 bases from V and 3 bases from J, leaving 17 bases between. Germline V lookup: CDR1 SGHVS, CDR2 FNYEAQ. The CDR3 is 16 amino acids. The CDR3 coding sequence is TGTGCCAGCAGCTCAGCAGGTGGCGGGGTAACAGATACGCAGTATTTT. This codes for CASSSAGGGVTDTQYF.

This clone was observed a single time. This sequence joins TRBV7-9 and TRBJ2-1; 7 positions match TRBD1. The CDR3 contains 14 residues. Germline V lookup: CDR1 SEHNR, CDR2 FQNEAQ (reference sequence). The trim removed 5 bases at V and 8 bases at J, leaving 9 bases unmatched. DNA of the CDR3: TGTGCCAGCAGCACCCTCCGGGACAGTGATGAGCAGTTCTTC. Translated: CASSTLRDSDEQFF.

The chain recombines TRBV19 with TRBJ2-2, with 8 bases fitting TRBD2. Germline CDR1 LNHDA, CDR2 SQIVND (reference sequence). The length of the CDR3 is 16 residues. V was pared by 1 base and J by 6 bases, with 7 bases of the junction left unmatched. CDR3 sequence: CASSIGAGEGAGELFF. In DNA form, the CDR3 reads TGTGCCAGTAGTATAGGAGCGGGAGAGGGAGCCGGGGAGCTGTTTTTT.

The genes are TRBV2 and TRBJ2-7; D remains unclear. The germline V gene has CDR1 SNHLY and CDR2 FYNNEI. Between the trimmed V and J ends, which lost 8 bases and 7 bases, there was a span of 15 bases. The CDR3 is 12 residues long. CDR3 region: CASLQWAGEQYF. The CDR3, as DNA: TGTGCCAGCCTCCAGTGGGCCGGAGAGCAGTACTTC.

The chain couples TRBV28 to TRBJ2-3; 8 bases agree with TRBD2. Trimming at V came to 3 bases and at J to 3 bases, leaving 8 bases not matched to a gene. The germline CDR1 and CDR2 sequences are MDHEN and SYDVKM. This CDR3 comprises 16 residues. CDR3 DNA: TGTGCCAGCAGTTTTTTGGGCGGGAGGTTGACAGATACGCAGTATTTT. Translated, it gives CASSFLGGRLTDTQYF.

This chain connects TRBV5-6 to TRBJ2-2; perhaps TRBD2 as D (6 bases). Germline-derived CDR1 and CDR2 are SGHDT and YYEEEE. The CDR3 consists of 15 residues. V lost 4 bases to trimming and J lost 1 base, with 11 bases between them. The CDR3 DNA reads as TGTGCCAGCAGCCTGGGGAGGCTGAACACCGGGGAGCTGTTTTTT. It is translated as CASSLGRLNTGELFF.

The CDR3 sequence is CAWTAGAGEKLFF. The CDR3 bases are TGTGCCTGGACCGCAGGGGCGGGTGAAAAACTGTTTTTT. The chain uses TRBV30 and TRBJ1-4; D perhaps matches TRBD1 (6 bases). With 4 bases removed from V and 7 bases from J, the gap between germline ends came to 13 bases. Germline CDR1 reads GTSNPN; CDR2 reads SVGIG (reference sequence). This CDR3 spans 13 amino acids.

This rearrangement joins TRBV2 to TRBJ1-1, with a tentative D call TRBD1 (6 bases). Trimming removed 6 bases at V and 1 base at J, with 9 bases between. The CDR3 contains 13 residues. CDR1 is SNHLY, CDR2 FYNNEI, per germline. CDR3 protein: CASRLTGNTEAFF. In DNA form, the CDR3 reads TGTGCCAGCAGGTTGACAGGGAACACTGAAGCTTTCTTT.

The chain employs TRBV7-2 and TRBJ2-1, with no clear D. The CDR3 covers 15 residues. Trimming pared 2 bases from V and 0 bases from J, leaving 8 bases between. The germline gives CDR1 SGHTA, CDR2 FQGNSA. Here the CDR3 reads CASSLTGSSYNEQFF. The CDR3, as DNA: TGTGCCAGCAGCTTAACCGGAAGCTCCTACAATGAGCAGTTCTTC.

V usage is TRBV1 and J usage is TRBJ1-4; TRBD1 is taken as the D call from the table, unchecked against the DNA. TRBV1 is a documented pseudogene. CDR3 length equals 15 residues. CDR3 protein: CTSSQRAGIFEKLFF. The CDR3 nucleotides read TGCACCAGCAGCCAACGAGCAGGGATCTTTGAAAAACTGTTTTTT.

This rearrangement joins TRBV5-6 to TRBJ1-1, with 8 bases fitting TRBD1. V dropped 4 bases and J dropped 3; count of bases not matched to a gene: 11. The germline CDR1 and CDR2 sequences are SGHDT and YYEEEE. CDR3 length equals 16 residues. The CDR3 coding sequence is TGTGCCAGCAGCCATTGGACAGGGCCGAAGGACACTGAAGCTTTCTTT. Translated, it gives CASSHWTGPKDTEAFF.

V usage is TRBV6-6 and J usage is TRBJ1-5, with D perhaps TRBD1 (5 bases). The germline V and J ends were trimmed by 4 bases and 5 bases, with 9 bases remaining between them. The CDR3 length is 13 residues. Germline CDR1 and CDR2: MNHNY and SVGAGI (reference sequence). For the CDR3, the DNA is TGTGCCAGCAGTTCCCGGGGCGATCAGCCCCAGCATTTT. This codes for CASSSRGDQPQHF.

V gene TRBV18 combines with J gene TRBJ2-7; no definite D call. Trimming left V 3 bases short and J 0 bases short, with 9 bases between. Germline CDR1 and CDR2: KGHSH and LQKENI. This CDR3 has 14 amino acids. CDR3 in DNA: TGTGCCAGCTCACCCCCCGGGTTCTCCTACGAGCAGTACTTC. Amino acids: CASSPPGFSYEQYF.

The chain couples TRBV10-3 to TRBJ2-1; D gene unclear. Germline loops: CDR1 ENHRY, CDR2 SYGVKD. This CDR3 spans 19 amino acids. Between the trimmed V and J ends, which lost 0 bases and 0 bases, there was a span of 18 bases. CDR3 residues: CAISESPGRAIRSYNEQFF. CDR3 nucleotides: TGTGCCATCAGTGAGTCTCCAGGAAGGGCTATTCGCTCCTACAATGAGCAGTTCTTC.

The chain recombines TRBV9 with TRBJ2-5; weak D call: TRBD1 (6 bases). Trimming removed 1 base at V and 2 bases at J, with 15 bases between. This CDR3 has 16 amino acids. Germline V gene sequence: CDR1 SGDLS, CDR2 YYNGEE. The CDR3: CASSVSPRGTQETQYF. The DNA for the CDR3 is TGTGCCAGCAGCGTATCCCCAAGGGGGACACAAGAGACCCAGTACTTC.

The V call is TRBV9, the J call TRBJ1-6; 8 nucleotides agree with TRBD1. Losses at the gene ends were 4 bases for V and 6 bases for J; bases not matched to a gene: 6. CDR3 length: 15 residues. CDR1 is SGDLS and CDR2 is YYNGEE in the germline V gene. CDR3 sequence (DNA): TGTGCCAGCAGCACCGAGGACAGGGCTAATTCACCCCTCCACTTT. Amino acids: CASSTEDRANSPLHF.

This clone was observed once. This rearrangement joins TRBV6-2 or TRBV6-3 to TRBJ2-7; the D gene is possibly TRBD1 (5 bases). V was trimmed by 0 bases and J by 5 bases, leaving 17 bases between them. The germline CDR1 and CDR2 sequences are MNHEY and SVGEGT. This CDR3 region has 16 residues. The CDR3 loop reads CASSYSRQGRLDEQYF. As DNA, the CDR3 is TGTGCCAGCAGTTACTCCCGCCAGGGTCGTTTAGACGAGCAGTACTTC.

This clone was seen once. The J gene is TRBJ1-3, the V gene TRBV2; TRBD1 matches 8 bases. The V and J ends lost 6 bases and 4 bases, in that order; junction bases with no gene match: 8. Germline V gene data show CDR1 as SNHLY and CDR2 as FYNNEI. This CDR3 has 15 residues. The CDR3 bases are TGTGCCAGCAGGCTTCGACAGGGGCACGGAAACACCATATATTTT. Translating gives CASRLRQGHGNTIYF. Using reference TRBV2 and TRBJ1-3 for the parts outside the CDR3, the full variable domain is EPEVTQTPSHQVTQMGQEVILRCVPISNHLYFYWYRQILGQKVEFLVSFYNNEISEKSEIFDDQFSVERPDGSNFTLKIRSTKLEDSAMYFCASRLRQGHGNTIYFGEGSWLTVV.

The chain has TRBV6-6 and TRBJ1-5, with 8 positions matching TRBD1. The CDR3 is 14 amino acids. With 4 bases clipped from V and 7 bases from J, the junction kept 6 bases outside the gene matches. Germline CDR1 MNHNY, CDR2 SVGAGI (reference sequence). The CDR3 DNA reads as TGTGCCAGCAGTTCCAGACAGGGGAAGCAGCCCCAGCATTTT. It is translated as CASSSRQGKQPQHF.

This clone has just one count. The V and J genes are TRBV27 and TRBJ2-7; unclear D gene. This CDR3 contains 15 residues. Trimming took off 2 bases at V and 4 bases at J, with 15 bases between the two ends. Germline CDR1 reads MNHEY; CDR2 reads SMNVEV (reference sequence). The CDR3 spells CASSLAGGDGYEQYF. Written as DNA, the CDR3 is TGTGCCAGCAGTTTAGCAGGCGGAGACGGGTACGAGCAGTACTTC.

Here the CDR3 DNA reads TGTGCCACCAGCCGCTCTGGAAACACCATATATTTT. It codes for CATSRSGNTIYF. The chain recombines TRBV15 with TRBJ1-3; no clear D. This CDR3 has 12 amino acids. V lost 5 bases and J 0 bases, leaving 2 bases between the germline ends. From germline, CDR1 is LNHNV and CDR2 YYDKDF (reference sequence).

The V call is TRBV7-9, the J call TRBJ1-3; perhaps TRBD1 as D (6 bases). Germline V CDR1 and CDR2: SEHNR, FQNEAQ (reference sequence). The germline V and J ends were trimmed by 4 bases and 0 bases, with 10 bases remaining between them. CDR3 length: 15 amino acids. DNA of the CDR3: TGTGCCAGCAGCTCGACAGGATCCTCTGGAAACACCATATATTTT. Its translation is CASSSTGSSGNTIYF.